The 26 T cell receptor beta chains below were found in one sample sequenced in a study of cytomegalovirus exposure and HLA in healthy donors. PCR employed 60 Vbeta and 13 Jbeta primers. TCRdb keeps only in-frame clones here, not all; method: immunoSEQ multiplex PCR. Of about 180,000 clones in the sample, roughly 77% are singletons; the top ten hold about 2.5%. The sequenced material came from PBMCs. These receptors came from a woman in her thirties in good health and CMV-seropositive.

There are a few counts of this clone. J is TRBJ2-3 and V is TRBV6-5, with 8 nucleotides matching TRBD2. Trimming took 6 bases from V and 8 from J; bases not matched to a gene: 13. The CDR3 is 15 amino acids. The germline gives CDR1 MNHEY, CDR2 SVGAGI. The CDR3 reads CASSPGGGFSATQYF. CDR3 bases: TGTGCCAGCAGCCCCGGGGGGGGGTTTTCTGCTACGCAGTATTTT.

The chain recombines TRBV28 with TRBJ2-3; 9 bases agree with TRBD2. This CDR3 contains 15 residues. The germline V gene encodes CDR1 MDHEN and CDR2 SYDVKM. The ends lost 8 bases at V and 2 bases at J; junction bases unmatched: 8. As DNA, the CDR3 is TGTGCCAGCCGCCGGGGGGGACTAGCCACAGATACGCAGTATTTT. It encodes CASRRGGLATDTQYF.

The rearrangement uses TRBV4-2 and TRBJ2-3; D might be TRBD2 (6 bases). Germline V lookup: CDR1 LGHNA, CDR2 YNFKEQ. V lost 0 bases and J lost 3, with 13 bases in between. The CDR3 runs to 16 residues. CDR3 nucleotides: TGTGCCAGCAGCCAAGATATGGGACTTAAGACAGATACGCAGTATTTT. Translating gives CASSQDMGLKTDTQYF.

The chain carries TRBV11-3 and TRBJ2-1, with 8 bases fitting TRBD1. The junction had 8 bases not matched to a gene; V was cut back by 2 bases and J by 5 bases. The CDR3 totals 16 residues. Germline-derived CDR1 and CDR2 are SGHNT and YENEEA. The DNA of the CDR3 is TGTGCCAGCAGCTTAACCGCCGGGACAGGTGACAATGAGCAGTTCTTC. Translation: CASSLTAGTGDNEQFF. The full variable domain, its missing parts supplied by reference TRBV11-3 and TRBJ2-1, is EAGVVQSPRYKIIEKKQPVAFWCNPISGHNTLYWYLQNLGQGPELLIRYENEEAVDDSQLPKDRFSAERLKGVDSTLKIQPAELGDSAVYLCASSLTAGTGDNEQFFGPGTRLTVL.

The genes are TRBV7-2 and TRBJ1-3, with 7 bases aligning to TRBD1. This CDR3 has 15 residues. Germline-derived CDR1 and CDR2 are SGHTA and FQGNSA. The ends lost 5 bases at V and 7 bases at J; junction bases unmatched: 11. CDR3 coding DNA: TGTGCCAGCAGCCTTAGGAGGGGGCAACCCAACACCATATATTTT. As protein: CASSLRRGQPNTIYF.

This chain uses TRBV5-1 with TRBJ2-1, with 7 bases matching TRBD2. Trimming at V came to 5 bases and at J to 10 bases, leaving 3 bases not matched to a gene. There are 11 residues in the CDR3. Germline assignment: CDR1 SGHRS and CDR2 YFSETQ. The DNA for the CDR3 is TGCGCCAGCAGACTTAGCGGGGAGCAGTTCTTC. This sequence encodes CASRLSGEQFF.

The rearrangement uses TRBV6-5 and TRBJ1-5; TRBD1 aligns across 7 bases. The CDR3 covers 15 residues. Germline loops: CDR1 MNHEY, CDR2 SVGAGI. Trimming at V came to 5 bases and at J to 5 bases, leaving 9 bases not matched to a gene. CDR3 nucleotides: TGTGCCAGCAGTATCGAACAGGGGCGGGATCAGCCCCAGCATTTT. Its translation is CASSIEQGRDQPQHF.

This clone was seen more than once but under ten times. The chain's CDR3 is CASSFRNTGELFF. CDR3 coding DNA: TGTGCCAGCAGCTTCAGGAACACCGGGGAGCTGTTTTTT. This chain uses TRBV11-2 with TRBJ2-2, with D uncertain. Germline CDR1 and CDR2: SGHAT and FQNNGV. This CDR3 has 13 amino acids. V was clipped by 3 bases and J by 1 base, with 3 bases between them.

This clone has just a few counts. The genes are TRBV18 and TRBJ2-5, with 11 bases fitting TRBD1. CDR1 is KGHSH, CDR2 LQKENI, per germline. J was trimmed by 7 bases and V by 1 base; bases with no gene match: 8. This CDR3 spans 16 amino acids. The CDR3 DNA is TGTGCCAGCTCACCACGAGGACAGGGGGCCGAGGGGACCCAGTACTTC. Amino acids: CASSPRGQGAEGTQYF.

This clone was counted once. The chain is built from TRBV6-6 and TRBJ2-7; 8 bases align to TRBD2. Trimming cost V 8 bases and J 3 bases; bases outside gene matches: 9. CDR3 length: 14 residues. Germline CDR1 MNHNY, CDR2 SVGAGI (reference sequence). The CDR3 coding sequence is TGTGCCAGCCATCCTCCCGGGACTAGCTACGAGCAGTACTTC. Protein product: CASHPPGTSYEQYF.

V usage is TRBV9 and J usage is TRBJ2-1, with 7 nucleotides matching TRBD2. With V trimmed by 3 bases and J by 1 base, 7 bases remained unmatched. CDR1 and CDR2 from the germline V gene are SGDLS and YYNGEE. This CDR3 contains 16 residues. The CDR3 loop reads CASSGGSSGSYNEQFF. The CDR3, as DNA: TGTGCCAGCAGCGGTGGCAGTAGCGGGTCCTACAATGAGCAGTTCTTC. Looking up the rest from reference TRBV9 and TRBJ2-1 gives the full variable domain: DSGVTQTPKHLITATGQRVTLRCSPRSGDLSVYWYQQSLDQGLQFLIQYYNGEERAKGNILERFSAQQFPDLHSELNLSSLELGDSALYFCASSGGSSGSYNEQFFGPGTRLTVL.

As to this clone: One junction end disagrees with the germline gene, perhaps due to a read error. Other DNA sequences in the sample encode the same CDR3. The J gene is TRBJ1-2, the V gene TRBV6-1; possible D gene TRBD1, 6 bases. CDR1 is MNHNS and CDR2 is SASEGT in the germline V gene. This CDR3 is 14 amino acids long. The CDR3 DNA is TGCGCCAGCAGTGCAGCGGGGGCAGGGAGAGGCTACACCTTC. This translates into CASSAAGAGRGYTF.

The chain employs TRBV19 and TRBJ1-2; weak D call: TRBD1 (6 bases). CDR3 length: 14 residues. The germline gives CDR1 LNHDA, CDR2 SQIVND (reference sequence). The V end was cut by 4 bases, the J end by 4 bases, with 13 bases between. CDR3 sequence reads: CASSTNMDSYGYTF. In nucleotides, the CDR3 is TGTGCCAGTAGTACCAATATGGACAGCTATGGCTACACCTTC.

V is TRBV9 and J is TRBJ1-6; TRBD1 might be the D (6 bases). V was cut by 2 bases and J by 4 bases, with 10 bases left in between. Germline-derived CDR1 and CDR2 are SGDLS and YYNGEE. The CDR3 has 15 amino acids. CDR3 in amino acids: CASSVEGHYNSPLHF. DNA of the CDR3: TGTGCCAGCAGCGTTGAGGGACATTATAATTCACCCCTCCACTTT.

The rearrangement uses TRBV11-2 and TRBJ2-7, with 7 bases matching TRBD1. V lost 1 base, J lost 8 bases, and 2 bases stayed unmatched. The CDR3 is made up of 12 amino acids. Germline CDR1 and CDR2: SGHAT and FQNNGV. The chain's CDR3 is CASSLGGQQQYF. CDR3 sequence (DNA): TGTGCCAGCAGCTTAGGGGGACAGCAGCAGTACTTC.

V is TRBV5-1 and J is TRBJ2-1; TRBD1 matches 9 bases. The germline V gene encodes CDR1 SGHRS and CDR2 YFSETQ. This CDR3 region has 15 residues. J lost 7 bases, V lost 4 bases, and 9 bases had no gene match. CDR3 nucleotide sequence: TGCGCCAGCAGCCCTCGCGTGGGGACAGGGAATGAGCAGTTCTTC. It is translated as CASSPRVGTGNEQFF.

Here the CDR3 DNA reads TGTGCCAGCAGGCAGGGCGTGACCGGGGAGCTGTTTTTT. Protein sequence: CASRQGVTGELFF. This chain uses TRBV9 with TRBJ2-2; a possible D gene is TRBD1 (5 bases). In germline, CDR1 is SGDLS, CDR2 YYNGEE. The CDR3 runs to 13 residues. Trimming took 5 bases from V and 5 from J, leaving 10 bases between them.

With respect to this clone: The junction departs from germline at one end; a sequencing error may be responsible. The chain carries TRBV4-1 and TRBJ2-4; 7 bases fit TRBD1. Germline-derived CDR1 and CDR2 are MGHRA and YSYEKL. The CDR3 consists of 19 residues. The CDR3 reads CASSQERLGQPISKNSQYF. Written as DNA, the CDR3 is TGCGCCAGCAGCCAAGAGAGGTTGGGACAGCCAATATCCAAAAACAGTCAGTACTTC.

This sequence joins TRBV19 and TRBJ1-5; D perhaps matches TRBD1 (5 bases). From germline, CDR1 is LNHDA and CDR2 SQIVND (reference sequence). The CDR3 loop spans 17 amino acids. With 3 bases removed from V and 4 bases from J, the gap between germline ends came to 19 bases. DNA for the CDR3: TGTGCCAGTAGTATGGAGCGCGGGGCAGGGATGAATCAGCCCCAGCATTTT. Protein product: CASSMERGAGMNQPQHF.

This chain uses TRBV25-1 with TRBJ1-2, with D possibly being TRBD1 (6 bases). This CDR3 is 15 amino acids long. Trimming pared 3 bases from V and 3 bases from J, leaving 14 bases between. In germline, CDR1 is MGHDK, CDR2 SYGVNS. The CDR3 region is CASSDSGRGDYGYTF. The CDR3 coding sequence is TGTGCCAGCAGTGATTCGGGCAGGGGCGACTATGGCTACACCTTC.

The table lists this clone with a few counts. The rearrangement joins TRBV25-1 to TRBJ2-2, with 9 bases that match TRBD1. J was trimmed by 13 bases and V by 4 bases; bases with no gene match: 4. Per the germline V gene, CDR1 is MGHDK and CDR2 is SYGVNS. The CDR3 is 12 amino acids. DNA for the CDR3: TGTGCCAGCAGTGTCGGGACAGGGTCGCTGTTTTTT. This encodes CASSVGTGSLFF.

The chain combines TRBV6-5 with TRBJ1-1, with no clear D. The CDR3 runs to 12 residues. Trimming removed 0 bases from V and 6 bases from J, with 5 bases in between. Looked up from germline, CDR1 is MNHEY and CDR2 is SVGAGI. CDR3 protein: CASSYSGAEAFF. The CDR3 DNA reads TGTGCCAGCAGTTACTCCGGGGCTGAAGCTTTCTTT.

This chain connects TRBV28 to TRBJ2-7; 12 bases fit TRBD2. Per germline, CDR1 MDHEN and CDR2 SYDVKM. With V trimmed by 6 bases and J by 1 base, 4 bases remained unmatched. The CDR3 runs to 15 residues. CDR3 sequence (DNA): TGTGCCAGCAGCCTAGCGGGGGGGAGATCCTACGAGCAGTACTTC. Translated, it gives CASSLAGGRSYEQYF.

The chain joins TRBV7-7 to TRBJ2-5; tentatively, D is TRBD2 (6 bases). The CDR3 runs to 14 residues. Germline V lookup: CDR1 SSHAT, CDR2 FNYEAQ (reference sequence). Trimming removed 7 bases from V and 2 bases from J, with 14 bases in between. CDR3 protein: CASNEGLAQETQYF. The CDR3 bases are TGTGCCAGCAATGAGGGCCTAGCGCAAGAGACCCAGTACTTC.

The chain combines TRBV6-6 with TRBJ2-7, with D possibly being TRBD1 (5 bases). CDR1 MNHNY and CDR2 SVGAGI come from the germline V gene (reference sequence). Trimming cost V 2 bases and J 2 bases, with 16 bases left between them. The length of the CDR3 is 16 residues. For the CDR3, the DNA is TGTGCCAGCAGTTACCCTCGCGTGGGGCTAACCTACGAGCAGTACTTC. Translation gives CASSYPRVGLTYEQYF.

This clone has only a few counts. V and J are TRBV2 and TRBJ1-2; TRBD1 matches at 11 bases. V lost 6 bases, J lost 6 bases, and 12 bases stayed unmatched. The CDR3 extends over 16 amino acids. In germline, CDR1 is SNHLY, CDR2 FYNNEI. The CDR3 DNA sequence: TGTGCCAGCAGCCCCCCAACCCGGACAGGGGGCCATGGCTACACCTTC. Translating it yields CASSPPTRTGGHGYTF.